The rows below give T cell receptor beta chains drawn from one sample of a study of T cell responses to AZD1222 COVID-19 vaccine. The assay was immunoSEQ multiplex PCR, and TCRdb's table has in-frame clones only and misses some. The sample has about 93,000 clones, about 86% seen once; the top ten hold 5.5% to 7%. The specimen was peripheral blood, collected on day 0 of AZD1222 vaccination. The receptor source for this set is an adult in good health. Both conserved end residues are part of each CDR3. The order of the fields is V gene, D gene, clone size, J gene, CDR3 DNA, CDR3 protein. D genes are given only for firm matches. Size is stated for part of the rows, as once, few or many counts, or as a class when the clone is expanded.

V: TRBV5-1
D: -
size: -
J: TRBJ2-3
DNA: TGCGCCAGCAACGCGGAGGGAGATACGCAGTATTTT
CDR3: CASNAEGDTQYF

V: TRBV19
D: -
size: -
J: TRBJ1-3
DNA: TGTGCCAGTAGTATTTCGGCAGCTGGAAACACCATATATTTT
CDR3: CASSISAAGNTIYF

V: TRBV27
D: TRBD1
size: -
J: TRBJ2-7
DNA: TGTGCCAGCAGTTTACACGGACAGGGGGCCTACGAGCAGTACTTC
CDR3: CASSLHGQGAYEQYF

V: TRBV4-2
D: -
size: -
J: TRBJ2-7
DNA: TGTGCCAGCAGCCAAGGACAGGTCAGCTCCTACGAGCAGTACTTC
CDR3: CASSQGQVSSYEQYF

V: TRBV11-3
D: -
size: once
J: TRBJ1-3
DNA: TGTGCCAGCAGCTTAGCGGGACTGTCCTCTGGAAACACCATATATTTT
CDR3: CASSLAGLSSGNTIYF

V: TRBV25-1
D: -
size: -
J: TRBJ1-4
DNA: TGTGCCAGCAGTGAAGGGGGGGCAACTAATGAAAAACTGTTTTTT
CDR3: CASSEGGATNEKLFF

V: TRBV30
D: TRBD1
size: -
J: TRBJ1-4
DNA: TGTGCCTGCAACAGGGGCGGATTTGAAAAACTGTTTTTT
CDR3: CACNRGGFEKLFF

V: TRBV9
D: TRBD1
size: -
J: TRBJ1-2
DNA: TGTGCCAGCAGCCCCCGACAGGGAGCTAACTATGGCTACACCTTC
CDR3: CASSPRQGANYGYTF

V: TRBV5-5
D: TRBD2
size: few
J: TRBJ2-1
DNA: TGTGCCAGCACCTTGGTGGGGGGAGGGACTTACTACAATGAGCAGTTCTTC
CDR3: CASTLVGGGTYYNEQFF

V: TRBV14
D: TRBD2
size: -
J: TRBJ2-7
DNA: TGTGCCAGCAGCCACTCGACTAGCGGGGGTTACGAGCAGTACTTC
CDR3: CASSHSTSGGYEQYF

V: TRBV10-3
D: TRBD1
size: -
J: TRBJ2-1
DNA: TGTGCCATCAGTGGCAACGAGGGGGCGAACAATGAGCAGTTCTTC
CDR3: CAISGNEGANNEQFF

V: TRBV19
D: -
size: -
J: TRBJ1-1
DNA: TGTGCCAGTACCCCCGGGGGTGGGGTCGCTGAAGCTTTCTTT
CDR3: CASTPGGGVAEAFF

V: TRBV3-1/TRBV3-2
D: TRBD1
size: -
J: TRBJ1-1
DNA: TGTGCCAGCAGCCAGGCGGACAGGGCTGCTGAAGCTTTCTTT
CDR3: CASSQADRAAEAFF

V: TRBV2
D: TRBD1
size: -
J: TRBJ1-3
DNA: TGTGCCAGCAGTCTACAGGGGTCCGGAAACACCATATATTTT
CDR3: CASSLQGSGNTIYF

V: TRBV15
D: -
size: -
J: TRBJ1-5
DNA: TGTGCCACCCACGACGCGGCGGAGCCGAATCAGCCCCAGCATTTT
CDR3: CATHDAAEPNQPQHF

V: TRBV7-9
D: TRBD1
size: -
J: TRBJ1-2
DNA: TGTGCCAGCAGCACCTTACGCTCTGACAGGGGTGACTATGGCTACACCTTC
CDR3: CASSTLRSDRGDYGYTF

V: TRBV5-1
D: -
size: once
J: TRBJ1-1
DNA: TGCGCCAGCAAGGCAGGAGGCAATCTCCCCACTGAAGCTTTCTTT
CDR3: CASKAGGNLPTEAFF

V: TRBV15
D: TRBD2
size: -
J: TRBJ2-5
DNA: TGTGCCACCAGCGGCATGGGGGGGGGACGTTACCAAGAGACCCAGTACTTC
CDR3: CATSGMGGGRYQETQYF

V: TRBV5-1
D: TRBD2
size: -
J: TRBJ2-1
DNA: TGCGCCAGCAGCCTAGGGACTAGCGGGAGGGCCCATGAGCAGTTCTTC
CDR3: CASSLGTSGRAHEQFF

V: TRBV2
D: TRBD1
size: -
J: TRBJ1-3
DNA: TGTGCCAGCAGCTGGGGACAGGGTGGAAACACCATATATTTT
CDR3: CASSWGQGGNTIYF

V: TRBV5-6
D: -
size: -
J: TRBJ1-6
DNA: TGTGCCAGCAGCTTGTCTGGTAACTCACCCCTCCACTTT
CDR3: CASSLSGNSPLHF

V: TRBV19
D: TRBD1
size: -
J: TRBJ1-5
DNA: TGTGCCAGTAGTTTAGACAGGGACCTCGGGGTGGGCAATCAGCCCCAGCATTTT
CDR3: CASSLDRDLGVGNQPQHF

V: TRBV7-3
D: -
size: -
J: TRBJ2-2
DNA: TGTGCCAGCAGCCCCACCGGGGAGCTGTTTTTT
CDR3: CASSPTGELFF

V: TRBV5-4
D: -
size: -
J: TRBJ1-2
DNA: TGTGCCAGCAGCTTGGTGGGGTCTTATGGCTACACCTTC
CDR3: CASSLVGSYGYTF

V: TRBV12-3/TRBV12-4
D: -
size: -
J: TRBJ1-3
DNA: TGTGCCAGCAGCCCGGGCCCTGGAAACACCATATATTTT
CDR3: CASSPGPGNTIYF

V: TRBV30
D: TRBD1
size: -
J: TRBJ1-6
DNA: TGTGCCTGGAGTGTACATGAGGGGGCTAATTCACCCCTCCACTTT
CDR3: CAWSVHEGANSPLHF

V: TRBV9
D: TRBD2
size: -
J: TRBJ2-7
DNA: TGTGCCAGCAGCGTAGACGGGGGGGCCCTCTACGAGCAGTACTTC
CDR3: CASSVDGGALYEQYF

V: TRBV7-9
D: -
size: -
J: TRBJ1-1
DNA: TGTGCCAGCCGCCTGGGGACTGAAGCTTTCTTT
CDR3: CASRLGTEAFF

V: TRBV5-1
D: TRBD1
size: -
J: TRBJ1-6
DNA: TGCGCCAGCAGCCCCGGGACAGCCAATAATTCACCCCTCCACTTT
CDR3: CASSPGTANNSPLHF

V: TRBV2
D: -
size: -
J: TRBJ1-5
DNA: TGTGCCAGCAGGTTCCTACAGGGCGAACAGCCCCAGCATTTT
CDR3: CASRFLQGEQPQHF

V: TRBV2
D: -
size: -
J: TRBJ1-1
DNA: TGTGCCAGCAGGGGGAACACTGAAGCTTTCTTT
CDR3: CASRGNTEAFF

V: TRBV9
D: TRBD2
size: -
J: TRBJ2-3
DNA: TGTGCCAGCAGCCGGACTAGCGGGGTAACAGATACGCAGTATTTT
CDR3: CASSRTSGVTDTQYF

V: TRBV7-8
D: TRBD2
size: -
J: TRBJ2-4
DNA: TGTGCCAGCAGCTCCTTTAGACCCAGCGGGAGAGGTAGAAACATTCAGTACTTC
CDR3: CASSSFRPSGRGRNIQYF

V: TRBV6-5
D: -
size: -
J: TRBJ2-2
DNA: TGTGCCAGCAGATTCTTCCAGGGAACCGGGGAGCTGTTTTTT
CDR3: CASRFFQGTGELFF

V: TRBV6-5
D: TRBD2
size: once
J: TRBJ2-5
DNA: TGTGCCAGCAGTCTGCGGGGGGGACAAGAGACCCAGTACTTC
CDR3: CASSLRGGQETQYF

V: TRBV19
D: -
size: -
J: TRBJ1-1
DNA: TGTGCCAGTAGTATAGGGCGGCAGATCACTGAAGCTTTCTTT
CDR3: CASSIGRQITEAFF